This T cell receptor beta chain was recovered during a study of identical twins. Study observations and caveats: Memory repertoires showed no such pattern, whereas abundant cord blood beta clonotypes carried fewer insertions. Without tracking the same donors, conclusions rested on cross-sectional statistical analysis. Twins showed weaker excess sharing in their beta out-of-frame sequences.

This clonotype appeared many times. Its target is unknown. Trimming cost V 0 bases and J 2 bases, with 9 bases left between them. The CDR3 consists of 15 residues. Germline values: CDR1 MNHEY, CDR2 SVGAGI. MiXCR, applied by TCRdb to the 5' RACE reads, yields one record per CDR3 protein. The sample lists 550,000 to 800,000 distinct CDR3 sequences, roughly 7.1% seen once, with 1.6% in the top ten. This sample also appeared in a second study, on yellow fever vaccine responses in identical twins.

The chain joins TRBV6-5 to TRBJ2-3, with D tentatively TRBD1 or TRBD2 (5 bases each). This TCR came from a woman between 18 and 29 years old in good health. Material: PBMCs. CDR3 in DNA: TGTGCCAGCAGTTACTCGAGGGGAGTCACAGATACGCAGTATTTT. Translated: CASSYSRGVTDTQYF.